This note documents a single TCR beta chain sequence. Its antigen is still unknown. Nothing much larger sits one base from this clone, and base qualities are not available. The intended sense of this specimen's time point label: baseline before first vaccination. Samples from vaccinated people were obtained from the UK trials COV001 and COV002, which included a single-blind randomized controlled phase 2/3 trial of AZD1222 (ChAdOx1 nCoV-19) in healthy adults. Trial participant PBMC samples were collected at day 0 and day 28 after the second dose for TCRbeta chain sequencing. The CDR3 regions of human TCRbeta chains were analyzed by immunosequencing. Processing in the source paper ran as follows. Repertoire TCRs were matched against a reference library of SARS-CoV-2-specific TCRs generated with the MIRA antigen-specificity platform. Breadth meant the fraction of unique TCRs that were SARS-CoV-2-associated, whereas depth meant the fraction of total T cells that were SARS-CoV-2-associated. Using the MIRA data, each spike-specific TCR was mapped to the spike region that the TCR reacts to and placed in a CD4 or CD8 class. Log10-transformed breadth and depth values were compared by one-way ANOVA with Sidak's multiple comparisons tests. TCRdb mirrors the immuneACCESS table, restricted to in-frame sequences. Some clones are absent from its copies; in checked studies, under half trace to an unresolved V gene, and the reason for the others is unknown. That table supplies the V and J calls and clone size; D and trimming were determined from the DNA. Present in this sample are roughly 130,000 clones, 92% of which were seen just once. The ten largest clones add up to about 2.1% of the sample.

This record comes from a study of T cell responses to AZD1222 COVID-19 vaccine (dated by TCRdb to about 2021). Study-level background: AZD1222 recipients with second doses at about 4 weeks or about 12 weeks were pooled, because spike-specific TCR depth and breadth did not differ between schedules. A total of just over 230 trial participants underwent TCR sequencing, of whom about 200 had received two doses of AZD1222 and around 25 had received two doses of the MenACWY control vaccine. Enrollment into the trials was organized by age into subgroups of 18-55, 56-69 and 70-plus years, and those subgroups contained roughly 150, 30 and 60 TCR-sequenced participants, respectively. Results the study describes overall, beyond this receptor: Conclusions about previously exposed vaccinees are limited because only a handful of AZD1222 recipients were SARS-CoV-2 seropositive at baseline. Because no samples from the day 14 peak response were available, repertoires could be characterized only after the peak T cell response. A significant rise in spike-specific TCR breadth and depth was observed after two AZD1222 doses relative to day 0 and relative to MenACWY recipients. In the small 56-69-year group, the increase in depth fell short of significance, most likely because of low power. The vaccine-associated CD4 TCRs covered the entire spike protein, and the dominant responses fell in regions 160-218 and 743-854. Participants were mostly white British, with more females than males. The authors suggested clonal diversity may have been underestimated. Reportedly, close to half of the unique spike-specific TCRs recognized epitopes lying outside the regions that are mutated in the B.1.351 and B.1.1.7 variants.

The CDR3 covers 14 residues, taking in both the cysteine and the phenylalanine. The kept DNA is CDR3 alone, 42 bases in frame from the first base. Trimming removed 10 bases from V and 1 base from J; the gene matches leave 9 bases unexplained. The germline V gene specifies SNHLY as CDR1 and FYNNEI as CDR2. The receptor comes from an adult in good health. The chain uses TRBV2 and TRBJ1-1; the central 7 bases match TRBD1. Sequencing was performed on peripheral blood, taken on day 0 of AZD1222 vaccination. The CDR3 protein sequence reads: CATTGTVRNTEAFF. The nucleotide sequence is TGTGCCACCACTGGGACAGTGCGGAACACTGAAGCTTTCTTT.